The 31 T cell receptor beta chains given below trace back to one sample, sequenced in a study of CD8+ T cells in alopecia areata. Treatment here: oral pan-JAK inhibitor, 5-10 mg twice daily. RNA, once extracted, was reverse transcribed into cDNA for use as the sequencing template. Measured with immunoSEQ multiplex PCR; TCRdb has only the in-frame clones, and not every one. The table lists roughly 190,000 clones, roughly 60% of them singletons. The material was CD4+ T cells sorted from blood, obtained around week 50, from a patient treated with tofacitinib. These receptors all stem from a human donor with alopecia areata.

CDR3: CASSLRVRGGSTGELFF. The CDR3 bases are TGTGCCAGCAGTTTACGCGTCCGAGGGGGAAGCACCGGGGAGCTGTTTTTT. The J gene is TRBJ2-2, the V gene TRBV27; TRBD1 is a possible D gene (6 bases). Germline CDR1 MNHEY, CDR2 SMNVEV (reference sequence). The CDR3 is 17 residues long. Trimming removed 2 bases at V and 4 bases at J, with 17 bases between.

The chain couples TRBV5-8 to TRBJ1-5; no clear D gene. Germline V gene sequence: CDR1 SGHTS, CDR2 YDEGEE. The CDR3 covers 12 residues. V lost 5 bases to trimming and J lost 0 bases, with 3 bases between them. Here the CDR3 DNA reads TGTGCCAGCAGGGATAGCAATCAGCCCCAGCATTTT. This translates into CASRDSNQPQHF.

This chain uses TRBV7-2 with TRBJ2-3; 7 positions match TRBD2. Germline V CDR1 and CDR2: SGHTA, FQGNSA. After removal of 2 bases from V and 4 bases from J, the junction contained 0 bases not matched to a gene. The CDR3 has 13 residues. The CDR3 sequence: CASSLTSADTQYF. The CDR3 DNA sequence: TGTGCCAGCAGCTTAACTAGCGCAGATACGCAGTATTTT.

CDR3 amino acids: CSVEVGPPYGYTF. CDR3 sequence (DNA): TGCAGCGTTGAAGTGGGACCCCCCTATGGCTACACCTTC. The rearrangement links TRBV29-1 to TRBJ1-2, with D perhaps matching TRBD1 (5 bases). Germline CDR1 is SQVTM and CDR2 is ANQGSEA. The length of the CDR3 is 13 residues. V lost 1 base, J lost 4 bases, and 10 bases lay in between.

The CDR3 sequence: CSVVGQSNTEAFF. CDR3 nucleotides: TGCAGCGTTGTGGGGCAGTCGAACACTGAAGCTTTCTTT. The rearrangement links TRBV29-1 to TRBJ1-1; TRBD1 is a possible D gene (5 bases). CDR1 is SQVTM, CDR2 ANQGSEA, per germline. Trimming removed 4 bases from V and 1 base from J, with 10 bases in between. The length of the CDR3 is 13 residues.

J is TRBJ2-7 and V is TRBV30, with 13 bases aligning to TRBD2. The CDR3 runs 16 residues. V lost 1 base, J lost 8 bases, and 11 bases stayed unmatched. From germline, CDR1 is GTSNPN and CDR2 SVGIG (reference sequence). The CDR3 region has the DNA TGTGCCTGGAGTGCGTCCACTAGCGGGGGGGCCGGAAAGCAGTACTTC. Protein product: CAWSASTSGGAGKQYF.

This rearrangement joins TRBV29-1 to TRBJ2-1, with 8 bases that match TRBD1. Germline V gives CDR1 SQVTM, CDR2 ANQGSEA. CDR3 size: 15 residues. V trimming: 5 bases; J trimming: 5 bases; junction bases outside the gene matches: 11. The CDR3 nucleotides read TGCAGCGTTTCGTACGGTCAGGGGGCTGACAATGAGCAGTTCTTC. Translated, it gives CSVSYGQGADNEQFF.

This clone was seen once. V is TRBV30 and J is TRBJ2-2; TRBD2 aligns across 10 bases. V was pared by 0 bases and J by 5 bases, with 15 bases of the junction left unmatched. Germline CDR1 GTSNPN, CDR2 SVGIG (reference sequence). The CDR3 runs to 19 residues. The CDR3 here is CAWSVRGGLAGVLTGELFF. In DNA form, the CDR3 reads TGTGCCTGGAGTGTACGTGGCGGGCTAGCGGGGGTTTTGACCGGGGAGCTGTTTTTT.

The chain joins TRBV7-2 to TRBJ1-5; D might be TRBD1 (5 bases). CDR3 length equals 14 residues. Germline assignment: CDR1 SGHTA and CDR2 FQGNSA. Trimming took off 3 bases at V and 6 bases at J, with 12 bases between the two ends. CDR3 nucleotide sequence: TGTGCCAGCAGCTTTCCAGGGAGTAGTCAGCCCCAGCATTTT. Translation: CASSFPGSSQPQHF.

The CDR3 DNA follows: TGCAGCGTTTCCGGGACAGGGGGTCGGAACACCGGGGAGCTGTTTTTT. Its translation: CSVSGTGGRNTGELFF. The chain is built from TRBV29-1 and TRBJ2-2; 11 bases map to TRBD1. The V gene end was trimmed by 5 bases and the J gene end by 1 base; junction bases not matched to a gene: 6. CDR1 SQVTM and CDR2 ANQGSEA come from the germline V gene. The CDR3 loop spans 16 amino acids.

Here the CDR3 reads CSVRQGIYEQYF. As DNA, the CDR3 is TGCAGCGTGAGACAGGGGATATACGAGCAGTACTTC. V and J are TRBV29-1 and TRBJ2-7, with 8 bases lining up with TRBD1. Germline CDR1 SQVTM, CDR2 ANQGSEA. CDR3 length equals 12 residues. Trimming took 6 bases from V and 4 from J; bases not matched to a gene: 5.

This clone turned up a few times. The chain has TRBV6-5 and TRBJ2-1, with 7 bases that match TRBD2. The length of the CDR3 is 14 residues. Germline CDR1 MNHEY, CDR2 SVGAGI. The V and J ends lost 7 bases and 4 bases, in that order; junction bases with no gene match: 7. The CDR3 nucleotides are TGTGCCAGCAAAAACAGCGGGGAGTACAATGAGCAGTTCTTC. As protein: CASKNSGEYNEQFF.

A remark on this clone: Other DNA variants within this sample encode the same CDR3. J is TRBJ1-1 and V is TRBV29-1, with D unresolved. Trimming took 4 bases from V and 0 from J, leaving 6 bases between them. From germline, CDR1 is SQVTM and CDR2 ANQGSEA. The CDR3 has 12 residues. The CDR3 coding sequence is TGCAGCGTTGTGGTAATGAACACTGAAGCTTTCTTT. It encodes CSVVVMNTEAFF.

The chain employs TRBV29-1 and TRBJ1-2; D may be TRBD1 (5 bases). From germline, CDR1 is SQVTM and CDR2 ANQGSEA. V was shortened by 2 bases and J by 4 bases, with 20 bases between the two germline ends. This CDR3 has 16 amino acids. The CDR3 loop is CSVEKHRGPRGYGYTF. CDR3 bases: TGCAGCGTTGAAAAACATCGGGGCCCTAGGGGCTATGGCTACACCTTC.

This chain joins TRBV29-1 and TRBJ1-1, with D unclear. V was trimmed by 2 bases and J by 4 bases, leaving 8 bases between them. Germline V lookup: CDR1 SQVTM, CDR2 ANQGSEA. The CDR3 contains 12 residues. Written as DNA, the CDR3 is TGCAGCGTTGAAAACCGGGGCACTGAAGCTTTCTTT. Translating it yields CSVENRGTEAFF.

The DNA for the CDR3 is TGTGCCAGCAGTTTTAGCGGTTTTGGGACTGAAGCTTTCTTT. Translated, it gives CASSFSGFGTEAFF. The chain uses TRBV27 and TRBJ1-1; D gene unclear. This CDR3 region has 14 residues. V was clipped by 3 bases and J by 5 bases, with 13 bases between them. Germline V gene lookup returns CDR1 MNHEY and CDR2 SMNVEV (reference sequence).

This chain joins TRBV9 and TRBJ2-7, with 9 bases that match TRBD1. This CDR3 comprises 12 residues. Germline V gene sequence: CDR1 SGDLS, CDR2 YYNGEE. The V and J ends lost 5 bases and 6 bases, in that order; junction bases with no gene match: 3. CDR3 amino acids: CASSDRGGEQYF. CDR3 sequence (DNA): TGTGCCAGCAGTGACAGGGGGGGCGAGCAGTACTTC.

This clone was observed once. CDR3 DNA: TGTGCCACCAGCAGAGGAGGCAGGGTTGACACTGAAGCTTTCTTT. This codes for CATSRGGRVDTEAFF. V and J are TRBV15 and TRBJ1-1; D perhaps matches TRBD1 (5 bases). Between the trimmed V and J ends, which lost 1 base and 3 bases, there was a span of 12 bases. Germline lookup yields CDR1 LNHNV and CDR2 YYDKDF (reference sequence). The CDR3 is 15 residues long.

This clone was found a few times. This chain connects TRBV7-2 to TRBJ2-7; TRBD1 matches 9 bases. J was trimmed by 1 base and V by 5 bases; bases with no gene match: 9. CDR1 and CDR2 from the germline V gene are SGHTA and FQGNSA. The CDR3 consists of 16 residues. CDR3 sequence reads: CASSPTGGANSYEQYF. The DNA for the CDR3 is TGTGCCAGCAGCCCCACAGGGGGCGCGAATTCCTACGAGCAGTACTTC.

The chain recombines TRBV4-3 with TRBJ2-3; TRBD2 might be the D (6 bases). The ends were cut back, 1 base at V and 1 base at J, with 12 bases in the middle. Germline loops: CDR1 LGHNA, CDR2 YSLEER. This CDR3 is built from 16 residues. The CDR3 loop is CASSQVGGAGTDTQYF. CDR3 nucleotides: TGCGCCAGCAGCCAAGTAGGCGGGGCCGGCACAGATACGCAGTATTTT.

The CDR3 DNA reads TGTGCCTGGGGGAGACAGCTACACGAGCAGTACTTC. Protein sequence: CAWGRQLHEQYF. The chain couples TRBV30 to TRBJ2-5; tentatively, D is TRBD1 or TRBD2 (5 bases each). The J call could be wrong; TRBJ2-7 is a better fit for the DNA end. Germline CDR1 and CDR2: GTSNPN and SVGIG (reference sequence). The length of the CDR3 is 12 residues.

This chain connects TRBV5-4 to TRBJ2-2; 11 bases are a match to TRBD2. Germline CDR1 reads SGHNT; CDR2 reads YYREEE (reference sequence). The CDR3 is 18 amino acids. With V trimmed by 4 bases and J by 0 bases, 8 bases remained unmatched. In DNA, the CDR3 is TGTGCCAGCAGCCTCGGAACTAGCGGGGGCCCGAACACCGGGGAGCTGTTTTTT. This encodes CASSLGTSGGPNTGELFF.

This chain joins TRBV27 and TRBJ2-2; 7 bases align to TRBD1. Germline trimming cut 4 bases from V and 6 bases from J; bases unmatched to any gene: 8. The CDR3 has 15 residues. Germline values: CDR1 MNHEY, CDR2 SMNVEV (reference sequence). The CDR3: CASSSHWTGPGELFF. DNA for the CDR3: TGTGCCAGCAGTTCCCACTGGACAGGCCCCGGGGAGCTGTTTTTT.

The chain combines TRBV7-8 with TRBJ2-2, with TRBD2 matching 7 bases. Trimming removed 1 base from V and 5 bases from J; junction bases left unmatched: 4. The CDR3 has 15 amino acids. The germline V gene has CDR1 SGHVS and CDR2 FQNEAQ. The CDR3 DNA sequence: TGTGCCAGCAGCTTAGGGGCTAGCGGTACCGGGGAGCTGTTTTTT. Translated: CASSLGASGTGELFF.

This chain connects TRBV12-5 to TRBJ2-3, with 14 nucleotides matching TRBD2. Per the germline V gene, CDR1 is LGHNT and CDR2 is FRNRAP. V lost 4 bases to trimming and J lost 1 base; unmatched junction nucleotides: 1. The CDR3 spans 16 residues. CDR3 nucleotides: TGTGCTAGTGGTTCGGGACTAGCGGGGGGCACAGATACGCAGTATTTT. Translating it yields CASGSGLAGGTDTQYF.

The genes are TRBV29-1 and TRBJ2-2; 7 bases map to TRBD2. Trimming took 3 bases from V and 7 from J; bases not matched to a gene: 11. The CDR3 consists of 15 residues. CDR1 and CDR2 (germline): SQVTM, ANQGSEA. The DNA for the CDR3 is TGCAGCGTTGAGCAGAGGACTAGTTTAGGCGGGGAGCTGTTTTTT. Residues: CSVEQRTSLGGELFF.

The genes are TRBV5-6 and TRBJ2-3, with D possibly matching TRBD2 (5 bases). Trimming pared 4 bases from V and 0 bases from J, leaving 12 bases between. Per germline, CDR1 SGHDT and CDR2 YYEEEE. The CDR3 contains 15 residues. CDR3 sequence reads: CASSLPGSSTDTQYF. DNA for the CDR3: TGTGCCAGCAGCCTCCCGGGGTCTAGCACAGATACGCAGTATTTT.

This clone was found many times. Additional DNA sequences in this sample encode the identical CDR3. The V call is TRBV29-1, the J call TRBJ2-4; weak D call: TRBD1 (6 bases). The germline gives CDR1 SQVTM, CDR2 ANQGSEA. CDR3 size: 14 residues. V was trimmed by 6 bases and J by 0 bases, leaving 12 bases between them. CDR3 in DNA: TGCAGCGTCAGACAGGCTTTAGCCAAAAACATTCAGTACTTC. It translates to CSVRQALAKNIQYF.

This clone showed up just once. The chain recombines TRBV7-6 with TRBJ1-1; D is undetermined. Trimming took off 5 bases at V and 8 bases at J, with 18 bases between the two ends. Germline loops: CDR1 SGHVS, CDR2 FNYEAQ. The CDR3 covers 14 residues. DNA for the CDR3: TGTGCCAGCAGCCCGACTCTTCCTGTTACAGAAGCTTTCTTT. Translated: CASSPTLPVTEAFF.

This clone was counted between two and nine times. The gene calls are TRBV30 and TRBJ1-1; 8 positions match TRBD1. The V and J ends lost 4 bases and 10 bases, in that order; junction bases with no gene match: 17. The germline V gene encodes CDR1 GTSNPN and CDR2 SVGIG (reference sequence). This CDR3 region has 15 residues. CDR3 amino acids: CAWMRDRQASSRAFF. The CDR3 nucleotides are TGTGCCTGGATGAGGGACAGGCAGGCATCATCGAGAGCTTTCTTT.

The chain recombines TRBV30 with TRBJ2-7; D gene ambiguous. The CDR3 covers 12 residues. Germline V gene data show CDR1 as GTSNPN and CDR2 as SVGIG (reference sequence). V was cut by 1 base and J by 9 bases, with 13 bases left in between. This chain's CDR3 is CAWSARPVGQYF. CDR3 bases: TGTGCCTGGAGTGCCCGTCCTGTGGGGCAGTACTTC.